The clone carrying this TCR beta chain was observed once. Its antigen is undetermined. The stimulus was an HIV-1 Gag 15-mer peptide pool, about 1.1 ug/peptide/mL. Sorting of responding CD4+ T cells relied on upregulated CD40 ligand together with CD69. This sample was included in a study of persistence of HIV-infected CD4 T cells. Trimming removed 4 bases from V and 6 bases from J; junction bases left unmatched: 7. The CDR3 has 14 amino acids. Per germline, CDR1 SGHRS and CDR2 YFSETQ. The immunoSEQ assay was version 4, run in survey mode. Libraries were prepared by immunoSEQ multiplex PCR; TCRdb keeps only in-frame clonotypes and omits some of them. The sample shows under 20,000 clones, over 55% of them seen only once.

The chain links TRBV5-1 to TRBJ1-5; 7 bases are a match to TRBD1. This sample comprised CD4+ T cells sorted from PBMCs after approximately 20-hour stimulation, obtained from a patient who received antiretroviral therapy. This clonotype was obtained from an adult woman with HIV who was CMV-seropositive. The CDR3 loop is CASSPGTESQPQHF. The CDR3 DNA is TGCGCCAGCAGCCCCGGGACAGAATCTCAGCCCCAGCATTTT.